The 23 T cell receptor beta chains reported below all come from one sample, sequenced in a study of CD8+CD57+ T cells in acquired aplastic anemia. Individuals selected for sequencing had exhibited CD8+CD57+ cell expansion on flow cytometry. Profiles of TCR beta VDJ and CDR3 were generated from a genomic DNA template. One entry per CDR3 protein, called by TCRdb with MiXCR from the reads. This sample yields under 250,000 distinct CDR3 sequences, of which more than 55% are seen a single time; about three fifths belongs to the top ten. Sequencing was done on a sample of sorted CD4+, CD8+, or CD8+CD57+ T cells (not recorded which) from PBMCs. All receptors come from a human donor with aplastic anemia.

This sequence joins TRBV2 and TRBJ2-3; D is possibly TRBD2 (6 bases). V was clipped by 8 bases and J by 2 bases, with 8 bases between them. Germline assignment: CDR1 SNHLY and CDR2 FYNNEI. The CDR3 runs to 12 residues. The CDR3 region is CASGTFTDTQYF. CDR3 DNA: TGTGCCAGCGGGACTTTCACAGATACGCAGTATTTT.

This clonotype showed up just once. This chain uses TRBV6-1 with TRBJ1-6; 8 nucleotides match TRBD1. After removal of 5 bases from V and 10 bases from J, the junction contained 16 bases not matched to a gene. CDR3 length: 17 residues. From germline, CDR1 is MNHNS and CDR2 SASEGT. The CDR3: CASSYLGRGQRGSPLHF. In nucleotides, the CDR3 is TGTGCCAGCAGTTATTTGGGCAGGGGGCAGAGAGGATCACCCCTCCACTTT.

V is TRBV5-6 and J is TRBJ2-3, with D perhaps being TRBD1 or TRBD2 (6 bases each). The V gene's germline CDR1 is SGHDT and CDR2 YYEEEE. Trimming removed 5 bases at V and 4 bases at J, with 20 bases between. This CDR3 spans 16 amino acids. The CDR3 DNA is TGTGCCAGCAGGCGCACAGGGTGGAGGGTGGCAGATACGCAGTATTTT. Translating it yields CASRRTGWRVADTQYF.

J is TRBJ2-5 and V is TRBV6-1; D is possibly TRBD2 (6 bases). With 6 bases removed from V and 4 bases from J, the gap between germline ends came to 15 bases. Germline V gene lookup returns CDR1 MNHNS and CDR2 SASEGT. The CDR3 totals 14 residues. As DNA, the CDR3 is TGTGCCAGCAGCGAGACTAGATTTTCAGAGACCCAGTACTTC. Its translation: CASSETRFSETQYF.

The J gene is TRBJ2-1, the V gene TRBV7-2; TRBD2 is a possible D gene (6 bases). The V end lost 5 bases, the J end lost 0 bases, and 14 bases lay between the germline ends. CDR1 and CDR2 (germline): SGHTA, FQGNSA. The CDR3 is 16 residues long. The CDR3 coding sequence is TGTGCCAGCAGCCCTTTTGCGGGAAGCTCCTACAATGAGCAGTTCTTC. It encodes CASSPFAGSSYNEQFF.

The gene calls are TRBV24-1 and TRBJ1-2, with TRBD1 identical over 8 bases. This CDR3 is built from 14 residues. Per germline, CDR1 KGHDR and CDR2 SFDVKD. Trimming removed 3 bases from V and 5 bases from J; junction bases left unmatched: 4. CDR3 nucleotides: TGTGCCACCAGTGATGCAAGACAGGGGTATGGCTACACCTTC. This translates into CATSDARQGYGYTF.

The rearrangement links TRBV7-9 to TRBJ2-7; D remains unclear. Germline assignment: CDR1 SEHNR and CDR2 FQNEAQ (reference sequence). The CDR3 has 11 residues. V was shortened by 6 bases and J by 0 bases, with 3 bases between the two germline ends. The CDR3 is CASRLSYEQYF. The CDR3, as DNA: TGTGCCAGCAGGCTCTCCTACGAGCAGTACTTC.

The V call is TRBV20-1, the J call TRBJ2-2; D may correspond to TRBD1 or TRBD2 (5 bases each). Per the germline V gene, CDR1 is DFQATT and CDR2 is SNEGSKA (reference sequence). This CDR3 region has 13 residues. The V gene lost 6 bases and the J gene lost 4 bases, with 12 bases spanning the gap. CDR3 sequence: CSAPGRRTGELFF. Here the CDR3 DNA reads TGCAGTGCCCCGGGGCGTCGCACCGGGGAGCTGTTTTTT.

The V gene is TRBV10-3, the J gene TRBJ1-5; possibly TRBD1 for D (5 bases). Germline CDR1 and CDR2: ENHRY and SYGVKD. The V gene lost 5 bases and the J gene lost 3 bases, with 8 bases spanning the gap. The CDR3 runs to 13 residues. The CDR3 bases are TGTGCCATCAGTCAGGGTACCAATCAGCCCCAGCATTTT. It codes for CAISQGTNQPQHF.

This clonotype was seen a few times. The chain links TRBV2 to TRBJ2-3; D unresolved. The CDR3 length is 14 residues. Trimming removed 5 bases at V and 2 bases at J, with 11 bases between. The germline V gene has CDR1 SNHLY and CDR2 FYNNEI. The CDR3 spells CASSLSGITDTQYF. The CDR3 DNA sequence: TGTGCCAGCAGTCTTAGTGGGATCACAGATACGCAGTATTTT.

This chain uses TRBV19 with TRBJ2-6; no reliable D call. There are 14 residues in the CDR3. V lost 6 bases and J 2 bases, leaving 8 bases between the germline ends. From germline, CDR1 is LNHDA and CDR2 SQIVND (reference sequence). CDR3 sequence (DNA): TGTGCCAGTAGCGCATTGCCTGGGGCCAACGTCCTGACTTTC. As protein: CASSALPGANVLTF.

The V gene is TRBV7-2, the J gene TRBJ1-2; D unclear. Trimming pared 9 bases from V and 0 bases from J, leaving 8 bases between. Germline CDR1 and CDR2: SGHTA and FQGNSA. The CDR3 totals 12 residues. The CDR3 loop reads CASGSPNYGYTF. For the CDR3, the DNA is TGTGCCAGTGGGTCTCCTAACTATGGCTACACCTTC.

The chain links TRBV6-6 to TRBJ2-1; no reliable D call. The CDR3 contains 13 residues. Per the germline V gene, CDR1 is MNHNY and CDR2 is SVGAGI (reference sequence). Deletions cut 0 bases from V and 5 bases from J, with 5 bases between. The CDR3 nucleotides are TGTGCCAGCAGTTACTCAGGCAACAATGAGCAGTTCTTC. This translates into CASSYSGNNEQFF.

The rearrangement uses TRBV19 and TRBJ2-2; 8 bases line up with TRBD2. The CDR3 spans 16 residues. CDR1 and CDR2 from the germline V gene are LNHDA and SQIVND (reference sequence). V was clipped by 5 bases and J by 7 bases; unmatched bases: 12. The CDR3 nucleotides read TGTGCCAGTAGTTCACCCGGCGGGAGCGGGGGCGGGGAGCTGTTTTTT. This codes for CASSSPGGSGGGELFF. Filled out from reference TRBV19 and TRBJ2-2, the complete variable domain reads DGGITQSPKYLFRKEGQNVTLSCEQNLNHDAMYWYRQDPGQGLRLIYYSQIVNDFQKGDIAEGYSVSREKKESFPLTVTSAQKNPTAFYLCASSSPGGSGGGELFFGEGSRLTVL.

This clonotype turned up a few times. This rearrangement joins TRBV9 to TRBJ1-5; D is perhaps TRBD1 (5 bases). CDR1 and CDR2 (germline): SGDLS, YYNGEE. This CDR3 has 15 amino acids. V dropped 3 bases and J dropped 1 base, with 11 bases sitting between them. In DNA form, the CDR3 reads TGTGCCAGCAGCGCACACCGGGACAGCAATCAGCCCCAGCATTTT. This encodes CASSAHRDSNQPQHF.

V gene TRBV6-1 combines with J gene TRBJ2-1; TRBD1 is a possible D gene (7 bases). The CDR3 totals 16 residues. Germline V gene sequence: CDR1 MNHNS, CDR2 SASEGT. The V gene lost 2 bases and the J gene lost 4 bases, with 15 bases spanning the gap. The CDR3 here is CASSEPGGLRYNEQFF. The CDR3 bases are TGTGCCAGCAGTGAACCAGGGGGGCTTAGGTACAATGAGCAGTTCTTC.

This clonotype was recorded a few times. The gene calls are TRBV15 and TRBJ2-7; tentative D call: TRBD1 (6 bases). Trimming shortened V by 0 bases and J by 6 bases, and 18 bases separated the two germline ends. The CDR3 covers 16 residues. In germline, CDR1 is LNHNV, CDR2 YYDKDF (reference sequence). Here the CDR3 DNA reads TGTGCCACCAGCAGAGATGTTTTTAGGGGGTCGGCCGAGCAGTACTTC. It translates to CATSRDVFRGSAEQYF.

The J gene is TRBJ2-2, the V gene TRBV24-1, with D uncertain. Germline V CDR1 and CDR2: KGHDR, SFDVKD. The V gene lost 8 bases and the J gene lost 3 bases, with 6 bases spanning the gap. The CDR3 runs to 12 residues. CDR3: CATMGDTGELFF. CDR3 in DNA: TGTGCCACCATGGGTGACACCGGGGAGCTGTTTTTT.

The chain couples TRBV19 to TRBJ2-1; 10 nucleotides match TRBD2. CDR3 length: 16 residues. The trim removed 5 bases at V and 4 bases at J, leaving 8 bases unmatched. Germline V gives CDR1 LNHDA, CDR2 SQIVND (reference sequence). The CDR3 sequence is CASSPKLAGVYNEQFF. The CDR3 DNA reads TGTGCCAGTAGTCCCAAGCTAGCGGGGGTTTACAATGAGCAGTTCTTC.

This clonotype has at least ten counts. The rearrangement uses TRBV10-2 and TRBJ2-3; 8 nucleotides align to TRBD2. Germline CDR1 WSHSY, CDR2 SAAADI. The ends lost 9 bases at V and 5 bases at J; junction bases unmatched: 7. CDR3 length equals 13 residues. DNA of the CDR3: TGCGCCAGTCACGGGGGGGGCAGAGATACGCAGTATTTT. This translates into CASHGGGRDTQYF.

CDR3 coding DNA: TGTGCCAGCAGCTTAATGACGCAGAGCCAGCCCCAGCATTTT. Its protein is CASSLMTQSQPQHF. This chain connects TRBV7-2 to TRBJ1-5; D is undetermined. The length of the CDR3 is 14 residues. Looked up from germline, CDR1 is SGHTA and CDR2 is FQGNSA. V was shortened by 2 bases and J by 7 bases, with 12 bases between the two germline ends.

V gene TRBV10-1 combines with J gene TRBJ1-2; no definite D call. Germline CDR1 and CDR2: WNHNN and SYGVQD (reference sequence). Trimming left V 3 bases short and J 1 base short, with 9 bases between. The CDR3 extends over 14 amino acids. The CDR3 spells CASSDIGYNYGYTF. The CDR3 coding sequence is TGCGCCAGCAGTGACATAGGGTATAACTATGGCTACACCTTC.

This clonotype has a handful of counts. V is TRBV7-9 and J is TRBJ2-7; D might be TRBD1 (5 bases). Deletions cut 7 bases from V and 6 bases from J, with 13 bases between. The CDR3 loop spans 12 amino acids. Per the germline V gene, CDR1 is SEHNR and CDR2 is FQNEAQ (reference sequence). CDR3 DNA: TGTGCCAGCAAGACAGTTACCGGCGAGCAGTACTTC. Protein sequence: CASKTVTGEQYF.